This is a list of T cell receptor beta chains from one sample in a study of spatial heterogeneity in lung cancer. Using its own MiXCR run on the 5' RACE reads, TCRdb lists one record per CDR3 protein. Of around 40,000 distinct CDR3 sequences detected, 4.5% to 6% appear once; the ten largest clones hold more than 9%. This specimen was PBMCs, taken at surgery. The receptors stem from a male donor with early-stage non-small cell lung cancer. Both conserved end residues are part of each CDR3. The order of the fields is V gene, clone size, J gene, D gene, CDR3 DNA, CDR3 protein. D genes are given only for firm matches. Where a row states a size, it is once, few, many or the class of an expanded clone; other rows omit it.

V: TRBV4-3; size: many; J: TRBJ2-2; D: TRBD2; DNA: TGCGCCAGCAGCCCCTCGTTGCGGGGGGGGAGAGGAACCGGGGAGCTGTTTTTT; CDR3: CASSPSLRGGRGTGELFF
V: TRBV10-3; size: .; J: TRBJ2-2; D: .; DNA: TGTGCCATCACTAGCATTGGGGCGAACACCGGGGAGCTGTTTTTT; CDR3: CAITSIGANTGELFF
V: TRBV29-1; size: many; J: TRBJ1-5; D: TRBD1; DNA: TGCAGCGTTGGCTCTACAGGGGACCTCAATCAGCCCCAGCATTTT; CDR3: CSVGSTGDLNQPQHF
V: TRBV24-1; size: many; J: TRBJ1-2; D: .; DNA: TGTGCCACCAGTGATTCCGGGGCCCGGCAGTTCTATGGCTACACCTTC; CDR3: CATSDSGARQFYGYTF
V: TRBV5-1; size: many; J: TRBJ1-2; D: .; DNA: TGCGCCAGCAGCCCGAGTGGGCAGAACTATGGCTACACCTTC; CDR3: CASSPSGQNYGYTF
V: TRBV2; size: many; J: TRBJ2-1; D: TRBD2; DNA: TGTGCCAGCAGGTGGACTAGCGGGGGCTACAATGAGCAGTTCTTC; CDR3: CASRWTSGGYNEQFF
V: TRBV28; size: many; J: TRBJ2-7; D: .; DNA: TGTGCCAGCAGTTTATTGGGTGTTTCCTACGAGCAGTACTTC; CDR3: CASSLLGVSYEQYF
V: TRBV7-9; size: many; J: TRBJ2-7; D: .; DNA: TGTGCCAGCAGCTTGAGCGGGTCCTACGAGCAGTACTTC; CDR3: CASSLSGSYEQYF
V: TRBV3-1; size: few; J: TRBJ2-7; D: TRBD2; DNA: TGTGCCAGCAGCCAAGAACCTAGCGGGGGCCGGTACGAGCAGTACTTC; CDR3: CASSQEPSGGRYEQYF
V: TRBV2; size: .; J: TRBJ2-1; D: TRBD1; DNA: TGTGCCAGCGCATGGGACAGGATCAATGAGCAGTTCTTC; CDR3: CASAWDRINEQFF
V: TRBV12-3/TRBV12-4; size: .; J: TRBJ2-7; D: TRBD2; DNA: TGTGCCAGCAGTCCAGGGACTAGCGGGGACAACGAGCAGTACTTC; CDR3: CASSPGTSGDNEQYF
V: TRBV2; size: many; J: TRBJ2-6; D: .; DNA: TGTGCCAGCAGTGACCAACCCTCTGGGGCCAACGTCCTGACTTTC; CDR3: CASSDQPSGANVLTF
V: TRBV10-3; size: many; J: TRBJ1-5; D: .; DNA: TGTGCCATCAGGGGGGGCCTTGATAGCAATCAGCCCCAGCATTTT; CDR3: CAIRGGLDSNQPQHF
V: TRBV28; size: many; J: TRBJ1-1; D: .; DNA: TGTGCCAGCAGTAACACGGAGAACACTGAAGCTTTCTTT; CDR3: CASSNTENTEAFF
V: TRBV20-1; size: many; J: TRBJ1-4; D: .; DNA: TGCAGTGCTAGTCATCGGGGCGAGGATGAAAAACTGTTTTTT; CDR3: CSASHRGEDEKLFF
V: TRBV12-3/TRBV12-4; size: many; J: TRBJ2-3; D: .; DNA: TGTGCCAGCAGTTTACAGGGGGGGCGTTCAGATACGCAGTATTTT; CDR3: CASSLQGGRSDTQYF
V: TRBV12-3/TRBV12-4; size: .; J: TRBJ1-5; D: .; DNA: TGTGCCAGCAGTAGGACGAACAATCAGCCCCAGCATTTT; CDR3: CASSRTNNQPQHF
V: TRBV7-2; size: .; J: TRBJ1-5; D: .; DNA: TGTGCCAGCAGCTTAATGGTATTTACCAATCAGCCCCAGCATTTT; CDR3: CASSLMVFTNQPQHF
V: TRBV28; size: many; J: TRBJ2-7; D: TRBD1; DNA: TGTGCCAGCAGATCTCCCGGGACAGGGGGCTACGAGCAGTACTTC; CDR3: CASRSPGTGGYEQYF
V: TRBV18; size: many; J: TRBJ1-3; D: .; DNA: TGTGCCAGCTCTGACAGTCCTGGAAACACCATATATTTT; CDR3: CASSDSPGNTIYF
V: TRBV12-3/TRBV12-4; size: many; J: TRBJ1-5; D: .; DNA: TGTGCCAGCAGTTACCTCGGGGGGAATCAGCCCCAGCATTTT; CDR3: CASSYLGGNQPQHF
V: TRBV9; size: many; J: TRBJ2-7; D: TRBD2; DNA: TGTGCCAGCAGCGTAGAATCGGGGGGTTATATAGACGAGCAGTACTTC; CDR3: CASSVESGGYIDEQYF
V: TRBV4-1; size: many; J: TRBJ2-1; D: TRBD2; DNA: TGCGCCAGCAGCCAAGGAGTGTGGCGGGGGAGCAATGAGCAGTTCTTC; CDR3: CASSQGVWRGSNEQFF
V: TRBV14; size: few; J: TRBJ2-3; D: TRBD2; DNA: TGTGCCAGCAGCCAAGGACTAGCGGGGGCGACAGATACGCAGTATTTT; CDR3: CASSQGLAGATDTQYF
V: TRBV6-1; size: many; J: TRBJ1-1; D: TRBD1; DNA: TGTGCCAGCAGTGGGGGATTTGTCAGGGGGCAGACTGAAGCTTTCTTT; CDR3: CASSGGFVRGQTEAFF
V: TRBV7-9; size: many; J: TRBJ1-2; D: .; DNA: TGTGCCAGCAGCTTTGTCGACAATTATGGCTACACCTTC; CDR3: CASSFVDNYGYTF
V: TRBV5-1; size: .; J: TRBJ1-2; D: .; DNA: TGCGCCAGCAGCTTAGGACAGAACTATGGCTACACCTTC; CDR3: CASSLGQNYGYTF
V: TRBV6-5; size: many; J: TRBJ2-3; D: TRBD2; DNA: TGTGCCAGCAGTCCGAGCGGGGGGGCCTCCACAGATACGCAGTATTTT; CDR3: CASSPSGGASTDTQYF
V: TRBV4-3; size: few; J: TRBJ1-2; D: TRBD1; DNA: TGCGCCAGCAGCCAAGATGCTTCGGCAGGGGGCGCTTTGAACTATGGCTACACCTTC; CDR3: CASSQDASAGGALNYGYTF
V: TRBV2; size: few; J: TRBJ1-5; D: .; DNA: TGTGCCAGCAGTGAATCTGAATATAGCAATCAGCCCCAGCATTTT; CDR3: CASSESEYSNQPQHF
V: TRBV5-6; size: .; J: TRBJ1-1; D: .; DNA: TGTGCCAGCAGCTTCCGGACGGCCTTGAACACTGAAGCTTTCTTT; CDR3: CASSFRTALNTEAFF
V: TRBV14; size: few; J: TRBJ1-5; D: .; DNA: TGTGCCAGCAGGAAGCTGGGATCTATAGGTAGCAATCAGCCCCAGCATTTT; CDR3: CASRKLGSIGSNQPQHF
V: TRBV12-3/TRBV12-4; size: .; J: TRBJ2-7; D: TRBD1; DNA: TGTGCCAGCAGTTCAACCGGGACAGGGGGCCACGAGCAGTACTTC; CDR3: CASSSTGTGGHEQYF
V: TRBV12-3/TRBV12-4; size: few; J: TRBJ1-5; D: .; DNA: TGTGCCAGCAGTTTAGTACAGGGTAGCAATCAGCCCCAGCATTTT; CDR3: CASSLVQGSNQPQHF
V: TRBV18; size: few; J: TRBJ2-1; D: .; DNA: TGTGCCAGCTCACCACTGCAAGGGGGAGGCAATGAGCAGTTCTTC; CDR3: CASSPLQGGGNEQFF
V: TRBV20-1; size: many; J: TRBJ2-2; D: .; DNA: TGCAGTGGGACTTTGATTAACACCGGGGAGCTGTTTTTT; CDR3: CSGTLINTGELFF
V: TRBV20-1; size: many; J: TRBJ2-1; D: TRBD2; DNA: TGCAGTGCTGGTCCGGGACTAGCGGGGGAAGGGGTGGACAATGAGCAGTTCTTC; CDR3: CSAGPGLAGEGVDNEQFF
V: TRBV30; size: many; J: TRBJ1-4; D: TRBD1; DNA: TGTGCCTGGAGTAGGACAGGACTTAATGAAAAACTGTTTTTT; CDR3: CAWSRTGLNEKLFF
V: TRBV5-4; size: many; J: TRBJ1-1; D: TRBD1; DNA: TGTGCCAGCAGCTGGGGACAGGGGGGCACTGAAGCTTTCTTT; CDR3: CASSWGQGGTEAFF
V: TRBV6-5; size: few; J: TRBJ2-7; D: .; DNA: TGTGCCAGCACCAGGACAGTTTTCCACTCCTACGAGCAGTACTTC; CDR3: CASTRTVFHSYEQYF
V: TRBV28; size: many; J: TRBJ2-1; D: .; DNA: TGTGCCAGCAGTTTCCTACTCGCGACGGGATACAATGAGCAGTTCTTC; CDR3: CASSFLLATGYNEQFF
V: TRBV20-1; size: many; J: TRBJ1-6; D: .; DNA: TGCAGTGCTAGCCCAAATACCCAAACAGGGTTTAATTCACCCCTCCACTTT; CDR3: CSASPNTQTGFNSPLHF
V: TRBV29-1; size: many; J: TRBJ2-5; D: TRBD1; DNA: TGCAGCTCCCGGACAGGCATAGCACAAGAGACCCAGTACTTC; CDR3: CSSRTGIAQETQYF
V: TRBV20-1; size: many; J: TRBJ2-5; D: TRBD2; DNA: TGCAGTGCTAGTCCCAGCGGGGGGTCGCCCCAAGAGACCCAGTACTTC; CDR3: CSASPSGGSPQETQYF
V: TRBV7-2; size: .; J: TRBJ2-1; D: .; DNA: TGTGCCAGCAGCCCGGGGACGGTTGACAATGAGCAGTTCTTC; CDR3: CASSPGTVDNEQFF
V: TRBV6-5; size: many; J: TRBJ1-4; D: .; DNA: TGTGCCAGCCGAACAGGGTCGGTTACTAATGAAAAACTGTTTTTT; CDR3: CASRTGSVTNEKLFF
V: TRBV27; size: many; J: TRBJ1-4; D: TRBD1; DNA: TGTGCCAGCAGGTTCGACAGGGGAAATGAAAAACTGTTTTTT; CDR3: CASRFDRGNEKLFF
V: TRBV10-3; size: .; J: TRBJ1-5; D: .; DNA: TGTGCCATCAGTGCAGGGTTGGATCAGCCCCAGCATTTT; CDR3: CAISAGLDQPQHF
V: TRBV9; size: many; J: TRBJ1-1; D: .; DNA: TGTGCCAGCAGCGCGATTATGGAGAACACTGAAGCTTTCTTT; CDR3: CASSAIMENTEAFF
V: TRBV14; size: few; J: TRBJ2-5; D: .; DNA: TGTGCCAGCAGCCAACGGGTCTTCGAGACCCAGTACTTC; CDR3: CASSQRVFETQYF
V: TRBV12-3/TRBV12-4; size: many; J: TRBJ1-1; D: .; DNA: TGTGCCAGCAGTTTAGGTTCGACTAGGGTAGCTTTCTTT; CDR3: CASSLGSTRVAFF
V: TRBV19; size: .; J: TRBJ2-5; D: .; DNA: TGTGCCACGAGGCCCGGGACTCTACAAACGGAGACCCAGTACTTC; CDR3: CATRPGTLQTETQYF
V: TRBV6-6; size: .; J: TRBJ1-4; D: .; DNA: TGTGCCAGCAGTTTCCAGGGGTTTTCCGAAAAACTGTTTTTT; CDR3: CASSFQGFSEKLFF
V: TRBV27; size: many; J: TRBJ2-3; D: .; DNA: TGTGCCAGCACTTTCGGGGGGCCATCAGATACGCAGTATTTT; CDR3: CASTFGGPSDTQYF
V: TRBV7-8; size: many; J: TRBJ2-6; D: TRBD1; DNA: TGTGCCAGCAGCTGGGCCGGGGACAGGGGTGGTTTCTCTGGGGCCAACGTCCTGACTTTC; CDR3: CASSWAGDRGGFSGANVLTF